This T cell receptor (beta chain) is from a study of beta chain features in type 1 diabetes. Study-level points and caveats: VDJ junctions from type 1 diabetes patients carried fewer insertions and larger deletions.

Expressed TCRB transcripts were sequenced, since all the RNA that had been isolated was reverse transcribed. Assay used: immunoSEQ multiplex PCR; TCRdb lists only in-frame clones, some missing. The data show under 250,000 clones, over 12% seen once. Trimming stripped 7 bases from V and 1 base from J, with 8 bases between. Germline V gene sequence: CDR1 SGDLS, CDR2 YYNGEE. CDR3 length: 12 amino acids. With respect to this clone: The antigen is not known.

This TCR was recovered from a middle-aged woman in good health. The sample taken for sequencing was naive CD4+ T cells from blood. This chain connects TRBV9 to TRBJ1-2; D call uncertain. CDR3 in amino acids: CASAQDNYGYTF. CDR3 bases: TGTGCCAGCGCTCAGGATAACTATGGCTACACCTTC.